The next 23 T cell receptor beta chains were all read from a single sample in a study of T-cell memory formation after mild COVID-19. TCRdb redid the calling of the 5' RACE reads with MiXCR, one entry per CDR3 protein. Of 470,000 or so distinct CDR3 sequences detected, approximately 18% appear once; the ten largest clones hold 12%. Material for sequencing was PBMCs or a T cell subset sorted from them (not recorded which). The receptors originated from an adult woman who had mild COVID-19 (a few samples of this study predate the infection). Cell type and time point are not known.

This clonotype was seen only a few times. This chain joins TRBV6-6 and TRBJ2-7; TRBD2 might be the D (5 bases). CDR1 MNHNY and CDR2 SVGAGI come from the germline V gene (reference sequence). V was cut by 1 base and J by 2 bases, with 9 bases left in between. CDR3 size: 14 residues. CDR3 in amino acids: CASSYLYGTYEQYF. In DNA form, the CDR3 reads TGTGCCAGCAGTTACTTATACGGGACCTACGAGCAGTACTTC.

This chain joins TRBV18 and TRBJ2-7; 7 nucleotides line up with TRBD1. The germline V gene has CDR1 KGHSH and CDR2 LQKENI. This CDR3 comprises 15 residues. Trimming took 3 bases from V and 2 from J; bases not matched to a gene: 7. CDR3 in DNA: TGTGCCAGCTCACCCCGGGACAGACCTACCTACGAGCAGTACTTC. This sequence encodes CASSPRDRPTYEQYF.

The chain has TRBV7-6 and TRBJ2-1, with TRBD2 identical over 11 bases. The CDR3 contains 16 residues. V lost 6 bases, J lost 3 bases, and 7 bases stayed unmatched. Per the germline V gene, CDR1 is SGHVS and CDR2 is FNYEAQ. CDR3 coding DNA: TGTGCCAGCAGTCATTCGGGACTAGCGGACTACAATGAGCAGTTCTTC. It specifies CASSHSGLADYNEQFF.

The CDR3 loop reads CASSREWQGTEAFF. The CDR3 DNA reads TGCGCCAGCAGCAGGGAATGGCAGGGAACTGAAGCTTTCTTT. The chain employs TRBV5-1 and TRBJ1-1, with D perhaps TRBD1 (5 bases). The CDR3 is 14 residues long. V lost 4 bases and J 5 bases, leaving 15 bases between the germline ends. Germline V gene lookup returns CDR1 SGHRS and CDR2 YFSETQ.

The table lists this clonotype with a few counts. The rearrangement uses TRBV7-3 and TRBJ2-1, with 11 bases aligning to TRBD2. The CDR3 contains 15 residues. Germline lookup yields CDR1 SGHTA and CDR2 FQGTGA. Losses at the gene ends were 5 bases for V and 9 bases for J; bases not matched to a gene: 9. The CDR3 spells CASSVGLAGYSEQFF. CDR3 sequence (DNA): TGTGCCAGCAGCGTAGGACTAGCGGGCTACTCTGAGCAGTTCTTC. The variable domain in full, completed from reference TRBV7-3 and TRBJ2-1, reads GAGVSQTPSNKVTEKGKYVELRCDPISGHTALYWYRQSLGQGPEFLIYFQGTGAADDSGLPNDRFFAVRPEGSVSTLKIQRTERGDSAVYLCASSVGLAGYSEQFFGPGTRLTVL.

DNA for the CDR3: TGTGCCTGGAGTGACGGAGGGGAATTCTCTGGAAACACCATATATTTT. This translates into CAWSDGGEFSGNTIYF. This chain uses TRBV30 with TRBJ1-3, with a weak D call TRBD1 (5 bases). Trimming took 1 base from V and 0 from J, leaving 13 bases between them. This CDR3 has 16 residues. CDR1 and CDR2 (germline): GTSNPN, SVGIG (reference sequence).

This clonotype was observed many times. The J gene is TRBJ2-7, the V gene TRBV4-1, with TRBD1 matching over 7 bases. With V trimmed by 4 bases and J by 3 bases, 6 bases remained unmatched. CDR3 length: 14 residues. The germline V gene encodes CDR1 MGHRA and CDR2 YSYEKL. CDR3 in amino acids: CASSPLGGIYEQYF. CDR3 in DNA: TGCGCCAGCAGCCCCCTAGGGGGCATCTACGAGCAGTACTTC.

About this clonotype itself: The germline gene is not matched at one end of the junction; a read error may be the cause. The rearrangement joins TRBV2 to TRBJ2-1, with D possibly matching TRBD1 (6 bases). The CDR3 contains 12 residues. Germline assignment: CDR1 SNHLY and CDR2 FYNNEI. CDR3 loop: CASSVQRNRDGF. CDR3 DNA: TGTGCCAGCAGTGTTCAGAGGAACAGGGATGGCTTC.

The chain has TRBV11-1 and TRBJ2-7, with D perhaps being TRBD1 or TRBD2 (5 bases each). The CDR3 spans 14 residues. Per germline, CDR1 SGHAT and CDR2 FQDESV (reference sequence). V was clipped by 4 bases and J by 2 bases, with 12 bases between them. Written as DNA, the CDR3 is TGTGCCAGCAGCTCTCGAGGGGTGGCCTACGAGCAGTACTTC. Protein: CASSSRGVAYEQYF.

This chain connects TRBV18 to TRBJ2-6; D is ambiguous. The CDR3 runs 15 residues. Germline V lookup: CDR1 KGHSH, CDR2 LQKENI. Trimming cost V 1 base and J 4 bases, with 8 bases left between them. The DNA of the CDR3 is TGTGCCAGCTCACCACGGGCGCGGGGGGCCAACGTCCTGACTTTC. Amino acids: CASSPRARGANVLTF.

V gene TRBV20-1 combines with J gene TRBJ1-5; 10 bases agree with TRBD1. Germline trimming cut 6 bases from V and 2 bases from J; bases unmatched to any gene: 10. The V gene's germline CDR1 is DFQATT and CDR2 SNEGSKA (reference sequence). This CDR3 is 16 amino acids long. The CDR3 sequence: CSARGTGVWGNQPQHF. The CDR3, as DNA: TGCAGTGCCCGAGGGACAGGGGTATGGGGCAATCAGCCCCAGCATTTT.

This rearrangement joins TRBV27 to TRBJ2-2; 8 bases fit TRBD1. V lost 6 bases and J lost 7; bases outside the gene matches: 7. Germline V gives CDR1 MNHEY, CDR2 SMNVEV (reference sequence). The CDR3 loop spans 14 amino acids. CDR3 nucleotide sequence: TGTGCCAGCAGGTGGCAGGGGGCGAGCGGGGAGCTGTTTTTT. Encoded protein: CASRWQGASGELFF.

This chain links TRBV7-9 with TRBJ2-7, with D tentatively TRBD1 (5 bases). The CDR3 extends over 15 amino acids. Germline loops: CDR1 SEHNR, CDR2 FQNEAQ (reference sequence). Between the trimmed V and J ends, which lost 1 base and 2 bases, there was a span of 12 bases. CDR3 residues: CASSLGQNAAYEQYF. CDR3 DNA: TGTGCCAGCAGCTTAGGACAGAACGCCGCCTACGAGCAGTACTTC.

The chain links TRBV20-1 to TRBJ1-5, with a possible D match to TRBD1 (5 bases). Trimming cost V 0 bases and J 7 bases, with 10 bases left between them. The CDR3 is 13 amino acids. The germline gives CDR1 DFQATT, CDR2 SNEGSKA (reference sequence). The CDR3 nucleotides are TGCAGTGCTAGAGAGGGGGAGGGACAGCCCCAGCATTTT. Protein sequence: CSAREGEGQPQHF.

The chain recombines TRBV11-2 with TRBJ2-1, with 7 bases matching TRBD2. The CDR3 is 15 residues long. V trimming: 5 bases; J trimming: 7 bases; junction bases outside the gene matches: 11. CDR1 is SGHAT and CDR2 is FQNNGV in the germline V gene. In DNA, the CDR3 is TGTGCCAGCAGCACCACGGGTTCCGGGGGGAATGAGCAGTTCTTC. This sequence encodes CASSTTGSGGNEQFF.

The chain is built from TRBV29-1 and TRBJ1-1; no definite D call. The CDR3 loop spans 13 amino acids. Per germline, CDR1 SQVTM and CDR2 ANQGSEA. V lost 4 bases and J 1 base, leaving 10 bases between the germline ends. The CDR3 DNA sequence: TGCAGCGTTGTGATTGGGTGGAACACTGAAGCTTTCTTT. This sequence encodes CSVVIGWNTEAFF.

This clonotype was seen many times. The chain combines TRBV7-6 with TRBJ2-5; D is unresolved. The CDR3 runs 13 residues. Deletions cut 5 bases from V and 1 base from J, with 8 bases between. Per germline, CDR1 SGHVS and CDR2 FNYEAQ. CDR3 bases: TGTGCCAGCAGCGCAACGGGCCAAGAGACCCAGTACTTC. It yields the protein CASSATGQETQYF.

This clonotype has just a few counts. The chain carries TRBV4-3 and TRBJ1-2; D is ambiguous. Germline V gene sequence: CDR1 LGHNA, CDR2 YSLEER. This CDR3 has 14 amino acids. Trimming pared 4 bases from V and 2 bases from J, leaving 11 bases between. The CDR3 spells CASSPHSGNYGYTF. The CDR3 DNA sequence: TGCGCCAGCAGCCCCCACTCCGGGAACTATGGCTACACCTTC.

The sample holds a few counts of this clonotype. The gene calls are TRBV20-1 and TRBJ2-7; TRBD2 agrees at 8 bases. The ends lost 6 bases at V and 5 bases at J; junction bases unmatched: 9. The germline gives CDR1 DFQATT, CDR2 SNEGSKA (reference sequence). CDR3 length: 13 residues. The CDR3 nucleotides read TGCAGTGCCCCCAGAGCGGGAGTGGACGAGCAGTACTTC. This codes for CSAPRAGVDEQYF.

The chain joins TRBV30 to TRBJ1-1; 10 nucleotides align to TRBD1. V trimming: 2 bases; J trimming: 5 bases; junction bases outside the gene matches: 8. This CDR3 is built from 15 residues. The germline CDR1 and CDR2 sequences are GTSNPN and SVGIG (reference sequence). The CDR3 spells CAWSRDRGRWTEAFF. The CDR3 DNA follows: TGTGCCTGGAGTAGAGACAGGGGGCGTTGGACTGAAGCTTTCTTT.

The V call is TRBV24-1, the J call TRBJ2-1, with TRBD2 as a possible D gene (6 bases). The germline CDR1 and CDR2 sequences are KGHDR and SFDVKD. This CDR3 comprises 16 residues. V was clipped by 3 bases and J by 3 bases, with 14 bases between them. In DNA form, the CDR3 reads TGTGCCACCAGTGATCGCCCCCAGGGACTCTACAATGAGCAGTTCTTC. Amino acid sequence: CATSDRPQGLYNEQFF.

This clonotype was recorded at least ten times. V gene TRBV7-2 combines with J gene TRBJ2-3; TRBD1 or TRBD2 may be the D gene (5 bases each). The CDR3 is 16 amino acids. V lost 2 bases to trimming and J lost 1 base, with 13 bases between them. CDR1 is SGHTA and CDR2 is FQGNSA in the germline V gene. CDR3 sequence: CASSLSLRGGTDTQYF. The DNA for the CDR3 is TGTGCCAGCAGCTTATCCCTGAGGGGTGGCACAGATACGCAGTATTTT.

For the CDR3, the DNA is TGCGCCAGCAGCCAAGCCGGACAGGGCAGCGGCAATCAGCCCCAGCATTTT. This encodes CASSQAGQGSGNQPQHF. The chain couples TRBV4-1 to TRBJ1-5, with TRBD1 matching 8 bases. With V trimmed by 1 base and J by 2 bases, 7 bases remained unmatched. The germline V gene has CDR1 MGHRA and CDR2 YSYEKL. This CDR3 region has 17 residues.